A selection of T cell receptor beta chains follows, all from one sample in a study of blood T cell repertoires in COVID-19. TCRdb keeps only in-frame clones here, not all; method: immunoSEQ multiplex PCR. The data contain approximately 230,000 clones, around 84% of them singletons. Sequenced sample: peripheral blood. The receptors were sampled from a man aged 25-45 years with active or convalescent COVID-19. The CDR3 runs from the conserved cysteine through the conserved F or W. The D gene is left open where the match is weak. For some rows the clone size is stated as once, few or many, or as a class when expanded; others skip it.

v_call: TRBV28
d_call: TRBD2
clone_size: few
j_call: TRBJ2-2
cdr3_aa: CASSLRLAGNTGELFF
cdr3_nt: TGTGCCAGCAGTCTCAGACTAGCGGGGAACACCGGGGAGCTGTTTTTT

v_call: TRBV6-5
d_call: -
clone_size: -
j_call: TRBJ1-2
cdr3_aa: CAAARREGFHGYTF
cdr3_nt: TGTGCCGCCGCCCGAAGGGAGGGTTTTCATGGCTACACCTTC

v_call: TRBV7-8
d_call: TRBD2
clone_size: -
j_call: TRBJ2-4
cdr3_aa: CASSLGVLSGMAKNIQYF
cdr3_nt: TGTGCCAGCAGCCTAGGGGTACTCAGCGGGATGGCCAAAAACATTCAGTACTTC

v_call: TRBV11-3
d_call: -
clone_size: -
j_call: TRBJ2-3
cdr3_aa: CASSNSGDTQYF
cdr3_nt: TGTGCCAGCAGCAATAGCGGAGATACGCAGTATTTT

v_call: TRBV4-1
d_call: -
clone_size: -
j_call: TRBJ1-3
cdr3_aa: CASSQAGGDGNTIYF
cdr3_nt: TGCGCCAGCAGCCAAGCAGGAGGGGATGGAAACACCATATATTTT

v_call: TRBV10-3
d_call: TRBD1
clone_size: -
j_call: TRBJ2-3
cdr3_aa: CAIRGQGSTDTQYF
cdr3_nt: TGTGCCATCAGGGGACAGGGCTCCACAGATACGCAGTATTTT

v_call: TRBV10-1
d_call: TRBD1
clone_size: -
j_call: TRBJ2-3
cdr3_aa: CASSGGQSDTQYF
cdr3_nt: TGCGCCAGCAGTGGGGGACAGTCAGATACGCAGTATTTT

v_call: TRBV6-2/TRBV6-3
d_call: TRBD1
clone_size: few
j_call: TRBJ2-5
cdr3_aa: CASSDTGGTKTQYF
cdr3_nt: TGTGCCAGCAGCGATACAGGGGGCACGAAGACCCAGTACTTC

v_call: TRBV19
d_call: -
clone_size: once
j_call: TRBJ1-2
cdr3_aa: CASSMAGGYTF
cdr3_nt: TGTGCCAGTAGTATGGCAGGAGGGTACACCTTC

v_call: TRBV5-1
d_call: TRBD1
clone_size: -
j_call: TRBJ1-5
cdr3_aa: CASSLVETGGGEYQPQHF
cdr3_nt: TGCGCCAGCAGCTTGGTAGAGACAGGGGGAGGAGAGTATCAGCCCCAGCATTTT